This T cell receptor beta chain appears in the sequencing data of a study of OX40 agonist ivuxolimab in advanced cancers. The study in broad terms: The costimulatory receptor OX40 (CD134) was targeted by ivuxolimab, a fully human IgG2 agonistic monoclonal antibody. Partial responses occurred in three dose-escalation patients, of whom one had hepatocellular carcinoma and two had cutaneous melanoma. The dose-escalation cohort was 80% to 90% male with a mean age of around 62 years, ranging from about 20 to 85. Of the approximately 50 dose-escalation patients, hepatocellular carcinoma was present in approximately 20, melanoma in approximately 15, renal cell carcinoma in 9 and head and neck cancer in 9. Peripheral TCRbeta sequencing aimed to test whether ivuxolimab altered TCR sequence diversity and caused clonal T-cell expansion. Intravenous ivuxolimab was administered to patients every 2 weeks at six dose levels: 0.01, 0.1, 0.3, 1.5, 3 and 10 mg/kg. Patients were allowed to have had prior anti-PD-1, anti-PD-L1 or anti-CTLA-4 therapy, and approximately 37% of the dose-escalation patients had been treated with checkpoint inhibitors. The paper covers the monotherapy dose-escalation part of the phase I ivuxolimab trial, which included N of about 56 patients.

Genomic DNA was isolated from the sorted cells so that the TCRbeta CDR3 region could be sequenced. The immunoSEQ Assay was used for sequencing of TCRbeta CDR3 regions. Here the immuneACCESS table is served through TCRdb, limited to in-frame sequences with V and J called. Missing clones are a known gap in these copies; in checked studies unresolved V genes cover under half, and the rest lacks a known reason. For this sample the table gives 130,000 or so clones, of which more than 85% were detected only once. The top ten clonotypes cover under 1.3% of the sample. The trial excluded patients who had a history of autoimmune disease or who were on systemic immunosuppression. Peripheral blood for TCR sequencing was drawn from every dose cohort at baseline, at cycle 4 day 1 and at cycle 7 day 1. The samples were drawn from a first-in-human, open-label, multicenter phase I dose-escalation trial of ivuxolimab. Adults with locally advanced or metastatic melanoma, renal cell carcinoma, hepatocellular carcinoma or head and neck squamous cell carcinoma were enrolled in the trial. Before TCR sequencing, CD4+ T cells and CD8+ T cells from peripheral blood were sorted into separate populations.

From the cysteine up to the phenylalanine, the CDR3 has a length of 14 residues. The sequence is cut down to CDR3 DNA, 42 bases in frame from base 1. As encoded in the germline V gene, CDR1 is MDHEN while CDR2 is SYDVKM. Germline trimming amounts to 7 bases on V and 4 bases on J, with 8 as the count of junction bases outside the gene matches. On the study overall, not on this receptor specifically: Antigen specificity was not determined for the clonally expanded peripheral T cells. At doses of 0.1 to 3.0 mg/kg, clonal expansion of both CD4+ and CD8+ blood T cells was observed from baseline to week 6. Low levels of normalized T-cell clonal expansion were also seen in some nonresponding patients. Partial responders in the 0.1-3.0 mg/kg groups had among the lowest normalized peripheral clonal expansion, especially among CD8+ T cells. After ivuxolimab, CD8+ T cells had more expanded clones than CD4+ T cells on average.

Comments on this clone: This clone's antigen is unknown. The record has no base qualities; no much larger clone is one base away.

The chain was built from TRBV28 and TRBJ1-2; TRBD1 fits 8 bases in the junction. The TCR originated in an adult with an advanced solid tumor such as melanoma, head and neck, liver or kidney cancer. The material sequenced was CD4+ or CD8+ T cells sorted from blood, taken in a trial of the OX40 agonist ivuxolimab. In nucleotides, the sequence is TGTGCCAGCAACCAGGACAGGGTGGCCTATGGCTACACCTTC. Its coded protein is CASNQDRVAYGYTF.